Detailed here is one T cell receptor beta chain. Its antigen is still unknown. The protocol was immunoSEQ multiplex PCR, while the TCRdb copy is restricted to in-frame clones and leaves out a portion. The table lists about 23,000 clones, just under 70% of them singletons. The record originates from a study of tumor-infiltrating lymphocytes in localized non-small cell lung cancer. In the study overall: Patients included smokers and never-smokers with various histologies, some sampled after neoadjuvant chemotherapy. Findings and caveats of the study: TCR sequencing covered a subset of patients with enough tissue.

The germline CDR1 and CDR2 sequences are KGHSH and LQKENI. The V end lost 8 bases, the J end lost 6 bases, and 11 bases lay between the germline ends. CDR3 length: 12 amino acids. The sequence derives from a human donor with non-small cell lung cancer. V usage is TRBV18 and J usage is TRBJ2-1; tentatively, D is TRBD1 or TRBD2 (5 bases each). The sequencing sample was made of lung tumor tissue. CDR3 protein: CASGGRLNEQFF. CDR3 nucleotides: TGTGCCAGCGGGGGACGCCTCAATGAGCAGTTCTTC.